What follows are 5 T cell receptor beta chains derived from one specimen sequenced in a study of T cell responses to AZD1222 COVID-19 vaccine. Libraries were prepared by immunoSEQ multiplex PCR; TCRdb keeps only in-frame clonotypes and omits some of them. Among 130,000 to 150,000 clones listed, around 91% were seen once. The sample here was peripheral blood, taken on day 0 of AZD1222 vaccination. These receptors were obtained from an adult in good health.

A word on this clone: The sample has other DNA sequences that encode this CDR3 too. This sequence joins TRBV5-4 and TRBJ2-3, with D hard to call. V lost 3 bases to trimming and J lost 0 bases, with 2 bases between them. Germline CDR1 is SGHNT and CDR2 is YYREEE (reference sequence). The CDR3 consists of 12 residues. The CDR3 DNA follows: TGTGCCAGCAGCTCTAGCACAGATACGCAGTATTTT. Amino acid sequence: CASSSSTDTQYF.

The V and J genes are TRBV6-5 and TRBJ1-1; a possible D gene is TRBD1 (5 bases). Between the trimmed V and J ends, which lost 4 bases and 5 bases, there was a span of 17 bases. The length of the CDR3 is 15 residues. Germline lookup yields CDR1 MNHEY and CDR2 SVGAGI. CDR3 sequence (DNA): TGTGCCAGCAGTTCCCGGGGGGGGTTACCGACTGAAGCTTTCTTT. This sequence encodes CASSSRGGLPTEAFF.

This clone was detected only a few times. The V call is TRBV7-8, the J call TRBJ1-5; no definite D call. Germline assignment: CDR1 SGHVS and CDR2 FQNEAQ. V gave up 4 bases and J gave up 3 bases, with 10 bases separating them. The CDR3 length is 14 residues. The CDR3 sequence: CASSSRRFNQPQHF. CDR3 nucleotide sequence: TGTGCCAGCAGCTCGCGACGGTTCAATCAGCCCCAGCATTTT.

The table lists this clone with a count of one. The rearrangement uses TRBV6-6 and TRBJ1-1; perhaps TRBD1 as D (5 bases). V lost 1 base, J lost 5 bases, and 14 bases lay in between. The CDR3 is 15 amino acids. The germline V gene encodes CDR1 MNHNY and CDR2 SVGAGI (reference sequence). The CDR3 DNA reads TGTGCCAGCAGTTACTTGGGGGGAGGGAAGACTGAAGCTTTCTTT. Amino acid sequence: CASSYLGGGKTEAFF.

The chain joins TRBV24-1 to TRBJ1-5, with a possible D match to TRBD1 (6 bases). CDR3 length equals 14 residues. The V and J ends lost 7 bases and 4 bases respectively, with 13 bases between them. Germline V gives CDR1 KGHDR, CDR2 SFDVKD. CDR3 coding DNA: TGTGCCACCAGCCACAGGGAGTGGAATCAGCCCCAGCATTTT. Encoded protein: CATSHREWNQPQHF.